The present TCR beta chain was sequenced within a study of T cells in tumors after PD-1 blockade. Study in general: During anti-PD-1 treatment, some patients continued daily vismodegib 150 mg. Mean per blood sample: about 100,000 templates (roughly 21,000-270,000), 36,536 unique clonotypes.

This CDR3 spans 14 amino acids. J gave up 7 bases and V 8 bases, and 9 bases lay outside the gene matches. Germline V gene lookup returns CDR1 SNHLY and CDR2 FYNNEI. This table comes from immunoSEQ multiplex PCR, and its TCRdb copy is limited to in-frame clones, with some not included. The data contain 60,000 to 65,000 clones, roughly 70% of them seen just once; the ten biggest clones take up around 5%. To note about this clone: Its antigen is undetermined.

Broader study findings: Some novel exhausted tumor clones appeared in pre-treatment blood, suggesting peripheral recruitment.

The specimen was PBMCs, collected after anti-PD-1 treatment. The sequence was collected from a human donor with basal cell carcinoma. The chain recombines TRBV2 with TRBJ1-4, with 8 bases matching TRBD1. CDR3 bases: TGTGCCAGCTTCGCGACAGGGGCAAGTGAAAAACTGTTTTTT. As protein: CASFATGASEKLFF.